Below are 21 T cell receptor beta chains sequenced from a single sample in a study of identical twins. A single record per CDR3 protein comes from TCRdb applying MiXCR to the 5' RACE reads. The sample has approximately 700,000 distinct CDR3 sequences, about 20% seen once. This sample was also put to use in a study of T cells expressing NK-cell markers.

Material for sequencing was PBMCs. The origin of the receptors is a woman in her late teens or twenties in good health.

This chain connects TRBV7-2 to TRBJ2-5; 7 bases are shared with TRBD2. The CDR3 sequence is 15 residues long. The junction had 8 bases not matched to a gene; V was cut back by 4 bases and J by 3 bases. CDR1 SGHTA and CDR2 FQGNSA come from the germline V gene. CDR3: CASSSVTGGEETQYF. DNA of the CDR3: TGTGCCAGCAGCTCGGTAACGGGGGGTGAAGAGACCCAGTACTTC.

The rearrangement joins TRBV30 to TRBJ2-3; D is ambiguous. Germline values: CDR1 GTSNPN, CDR2 SVGIG (reference sequence). The CDR3 has 12 residues. V dropped 3 bases and J dropped 5 bases, with 9 bases sitting between them. The CDR3 DNA sequence: TGTGCCTGGAGCGAAGTAGGAGATACGCAGTATTTT. Amino acids: CAWSEVGDTQYF.

This chain connects TRBV6-1 to TRBJ1-6, with D perhaps matching TRBD1 (5 bases). V gave up 6 bases and J gave up 7 bases, with 22 bases separating them. The CDR3 extends over 17 amino acids. Per germline, CDR1 MNHNS and CDR2 SASEGT. The CDR3 is CASSQRGGGGINSPLHF. The CDR3 DNA follows: TGTGCCAGCAGCCAACGTGGTGGGGGAGGCATCAATTCACCCCTCCACTTT.

This clonotype showed up many times. The chain combines TRBV2 with TRBJ1-1; no clear D gene. Germline V CDR1 and CDR2: SNHLY, FYNNEI. This CDR3 region has 12 residues. Trimming removed 6 bases at V and 0 bases at J, with 5 bases between. The CDR3 DNA is TGTGCCAGCAGGATATTGAACACTGAAGCTTTCTTT. This gives the protein CASRILNTEAFF.

V gene TRBV11-2 combines with J gene TRBJ2-7; 7 bases align to TRBD1. Losses at the gene ends were 4 bases for V and 5 bases for J; bases not matched to a gene: 8. Germline V gene data show CDR1 as SGHAT and CDR2 as FQNNGV. The CDR3 has 14 amino acids. The CDR3 here is CASSSRTGQNEQYF. The CDR3 region has the DNA TGTGCCAGCAGCTCCCGGACAGGCCAAAACGAGCAGTACTTC.

The chain combines TRBV15 with TRBJ2-1, with no clear D. The germline gives CDR1 LNHNV, CDR2 YYDKDF (reference sequence). V dropped 4 bases and J dropped 0 bases, with 13 bases sitting between them. The CDR3 runs to 16 residues. CDR3 amino acids: CATSTLKVNSYNEQFF. The CDR3 region has the DNA TGTGCCACCAGCACCTTAAAGGTGAACTCCTACAATGAGCAGTTCTTC.

V gene TRBV5-1 combines with J gene TRBJ2-1; perhaps TRBD2 as D (5 bases). V was trimmed by 5 bases and J by 0 bases, leaving 6 bases between them. The germline V gene encodes CDR1 SGHRS and CDR2 YFSETQ. The CDR3 has 13 amino acids. The CDR3, as DNA: TGCGCCAGCAGGAGGGCCTCCTACAATGAGCAGTTCTTC. It encodes CASRRASYNEQFF.

This clonotype was picked up one time. The J gene is TRBJ2-7, the V gene TRBV20-1, with 11 positions matching TRBD2. Germline CDR1 is DFQATT and CDR2 is SNEGSKA (reference sequence). This CDR3 spans 13 amino acids. V dropped 7 bases and J dropped 3; count of bases not matched to a gene: 5. This CDR3 is CSVAGGADYEQYF. CDR3 bases: TGCAGTGTAGCGGGAGGGGCAGACTACGAGCAGTACTTC.

The chain employs TRBV15 and TRBJ1-5, with unresolved D. Per the germline V gene, CDR1 is LNHNV and CDR2 is YYDKDF (reference sequence). The CDR3 is made up of 15 amino acids. Trimming removed 0 bases at V and 5 bases at J, with 11 bases between. CDR3 in amino acids: CATSRDYSGYQPQHF. The DNA of the CDR3 is TGTGCCACCAGCAGAGATTATTCCGGGTATCAGCCCCAGCATTTT.

This clonotype was counted only a few times. The rearrangement uses TRBV20-1 and TRBJ1-5; TRBD1 aligns across 7 bases. Losses at the gene ends were 0 bases for V and 7 bases for J; bases not matched to a gene: 6. Germline values: CDR1 DFQATT, CDR2 SNEGSKA (reference sequence). The CDR3 is 14 amino acids. Here the CDR3 DNA reads TGCAGTGCTAGAGATCTGCAGGGGGTACAGCCCCAGCATTTT. It codes for CSARDLQGVQPQHF.

V usage is TRBV20-1 and J usage is TRBJ1-1; D not certain. Trimming pared 5 bases from V and 11 bases from J, leaving 18 bases between. Germline V gene data show CDR1 as DFQATT and CDR2 as SNEGSKA (reference sequence). The length of the CDR3 is 12 residues. The CDR3 is CSASQTAVGAFF. CDR3 nucleotide sequence: TGCAGTGCTTCACAGACCGCCGTAGGGGCTTTCTTT.

This clonotype was counted many times. The chain links TRBV20-1 to TRBJ2-1; no firm D call. Trimming left V 3 bases short and J 0 bases short, with 6 bases between. This CDR3 has 13 residues. Germline assignment: CDR1 DFQATT and CDR2 SNEGSKA (reference sequence). CDR3 in amino acids: CSARYSSYNEQFF. The CDR3 bases are TGCAGTGCTAGGTACAGCTCCTACAATGAGCAGTTCTTC.

The chain joins TRBV12-3 or TRBV12-4 to TRBJ2-2; the match to TRBD2 covers 10 bases. CDR3 size: 17 residues. The V segment lost 10 bases and the J segment 3 bases; nucleotides outside the gene matches: 14. The CDR3 reads CATPHGASGGHTGELFF. CDR3 sequence (DNA): TGTGCCACCCCACATGGGGCTAGCGGGGGTCACACCGGGGAGCTGTTTTTT.

The V gene is TRBV20-1, the J gene TRBJ2-1; 7 bases match TRBD2. The CDR3 runs 18 residues. The V gene's germline CDR1 is DFQATT and CDR2 SNEGSKA (reference sequence). V lost 3 bases and J lost 0; bases outside the gene matches: 14. CDR3 amino acids: CSARGRVGGDSSYNEQFF. The CDR3 DNA follows: TGCAGTGCTAGGGGGAGGGTAGGCGGGGATAGCTCCTACAATGAGCAGTTCTTC.

This clonotype was observed a handful of times. The rearrangement uses TRBV4-2 and TRBJ2-1; the match to TRBD1 covers 8 bases. Germline-derived CDR1 and CDR2 are LGHNA and YNFKEQ. Trimming cost V 1 base and J 7 bases; bases outside gene matches: 9. CDR3 length equals 16 residues. The CDR3 DNA reads TGTGCCAGCAGCCAAGTACCTGGGACAGGTGAAAATGAGCAGTTCTTC. It yields the protein CASSQVPGTGENEQFF.

The chain employs TRBV6-2 or TRBV6-3 and TRBJ1-1; TRBD1 might be the D (5 bases). The CDR3 runs 14 residues. Germline V gene data show CDR1 as MNHEY and CDR2 as SVGEGT. V lost 6 bases and J 4 bases, leaving 15 bases between the germline ends. The CDR3 nucleotides are TGTGCCAGCAGCTTAGAGGGGAAGGGCACTGAAGCTTTCTTT. Translated, it gives CASSLEGKGTEAFF.

The sample holds a few counts of this clonotype. J is TRBJ1-2 and V is TRBV18; D possibly corresponds to TRBD1 (5 bases). In germline, CDR1 is KGHSH, CDR2 LQKENI. With 8 bases removed from V and 2 bases from J, the gap between germline ends came to 15 bases. There are 14 residues in the CDR3. CDR3: CASERGRENYGYTF. The CDR3 DNA follows: TGTGCCAGCGAACGGGGACGGGAGAACTATGGCTACACCTTC.

This clonotype has more than one count but fewer than ten. This rearrangement joins TRBV29-1 to TRBJ2-1; D is possibly TRBD2 (6 bases). V dropped 2 bases and J dropped 3 bases, with 17 bases sitting between them. Germline CDR1 SQVTM, CDR2 ANQGSEA. This CDR3 spans 16 amino acids. The CDR3 is CSVERRASLGYNEQFF. The CDR3 coding sequence is TGCAGCGTTGAAAGGAGGGCTAGTCTGGGCTACAATGAGCAGTTCTTC.

This clonotype was seen a few times. V is TRBV20-1 and J is TRBJ2-5; no reliable D call. The germline V gene has CDR1 DFQATT and CDR2 SNEGSKA (reference sequence). The CDR3 runs 13 residues. V shed 6 bases and J shed 5 bases, with 16 bases lying between them. The CDR3 protein is CSARNTRTETQYF. Written as DNA, the CDR3 is TGCAGTGCCCGAAATACCAGGACGGAGACCCAGTACTTC.

This clonotype showed up just a few times. V usage is TRBV20-1 and J usage is TRBJ1-1; D is undetermined. Trimming took 3 bases from V and 1 from J, leaving 9 bases between them. This CDR3 has 13 residues. Germline-derived CDR1 and CDR2 are DFQATT and SNEGSKA (reference sequence). The CDR3 DNA reads TGCAGTGCTAGCCGGACGGCGAACACTGAAGCTTTCTTT. Protein: CSASRTANTEAFF.

This clonotype appeared a few times. The gene calls are TRBV4-3 and TRBJ2-7; D gene uncertain. CDR3 length: 16 residues. CDR1 and CDR2 from the germline V gene are LGHNA and YSLEER. The V end was cut by 0 bases, the J end by 5 bases, with 17 bases between. CDR3: CASSQEIRKAINEQYF. The CDR3 nucleotides read TGCGCCAGCAGCCAAGAGATCCGGAAAGCTATTAACGAGCAGTACTTC.